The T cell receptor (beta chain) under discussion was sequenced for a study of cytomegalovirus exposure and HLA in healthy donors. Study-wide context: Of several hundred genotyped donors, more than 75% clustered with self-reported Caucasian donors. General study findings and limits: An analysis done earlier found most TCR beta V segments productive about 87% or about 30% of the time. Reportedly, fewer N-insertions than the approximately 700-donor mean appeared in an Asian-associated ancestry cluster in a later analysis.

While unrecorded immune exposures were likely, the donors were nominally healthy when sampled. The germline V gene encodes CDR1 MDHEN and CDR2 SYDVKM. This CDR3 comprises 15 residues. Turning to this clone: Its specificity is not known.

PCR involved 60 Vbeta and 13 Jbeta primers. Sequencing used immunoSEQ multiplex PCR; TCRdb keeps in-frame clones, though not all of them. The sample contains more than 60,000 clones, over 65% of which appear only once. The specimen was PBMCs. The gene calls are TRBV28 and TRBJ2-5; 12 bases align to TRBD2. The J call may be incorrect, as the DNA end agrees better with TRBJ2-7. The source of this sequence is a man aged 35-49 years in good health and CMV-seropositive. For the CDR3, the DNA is TGTGCCAGCAGTCCTGGGACTAGCGGGTTGTACGAGCAGTACTTC. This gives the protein CASSPGTSGLYEQYF.